A selection of T cell receptor beta chains follows, all from one sample in a study of CD8+ T cells in alopecia areata. Profiled with immunoSEQ multiplex PCR; TCRdb holds only in-frame clones, not every one. The sample lists roughly 180,000 clones, about 55% occurring once. The specimen was CD8+ T cells sorted from blood, collected at week 24, from a patient treated with tofacitinib. These receptors were obtained from a human donor with alopecia areata. CDR3s include the opening cysteine and the closing phenylalanine or tryptophan. A D gene is named only where the DNA matches it firmly. Not all rows give a size; the values are once, few, many and, for expanded clones, a class.

D gene	V gene	clone size	J gene	CDR3 DNA	CDR3 protein
-	TRBV4-3	-	TRBJ2-7	TGCGCCAGCAGCCAAGTGGGAAGCGAGCAGTACTTC	CASSQVGSEQYF
-	TRBV9	few	TRBJ2-1	TGTGCCAGCAGCGTAGAGGACGGATACAATGAGCAGTTCTTC	CASSVEDGYNEQFF
-	TRBV25-1	-	TRBJ1-4	TGTGCCAGCACGGATGGTGAAAAACTGTTTTTT	CASTDGEKLFF
-	TRBV4-3	-	TRBJ1-4	TGCGCCAGCAGCCACAACCTCAGAGGGGGAGCTAATGAAAAACTGTTTTTT	CASSHNLRGGANEKLFF
TRBD2	TRBV11-2	few	TRBJ2-7	TGTGCCAGCAGCTTTGGGGCTAGCGGTTACGAGCAGTACTTC	CASSFGASGYEQYF
-	TRBV7-2	few	TRBJ1-6	TGTGCCAGCAGCTTGCGACAGTCAGCCTATAATTCACCCCTCCACTTT	CASSLRQSAYNSPLHF
-	TRBV4-3	few	TRBJ2-7	TGCGCCAGCAGCCAAGGTCGAGGGAGAGGTGCCGAGCAGTACTTC	CASSQGRGRGAEQYF
-	TRBV29-1	-	TRBJ2-6	TGCAGCGTTCAGGGGGGCTCTGGGGCCAACGTCCTGACTTTC	CSVQGGSGANVLTF
-	TRBV27	-	TRBJ1-5	TGTGCCAGCAGTTATAGCAATCAGCCCCAGCATTTT	CASSYSNQPQHF
TRBD1	TRBV7-9	-	TRBJ2-4	TGTGCCAGCAGCCAGGGACAGGGCAGCATTCAGTACTTC	CASSQGQGSIQYF
-	TRBV28	-	TRBJ1-5	TGTGCCATAACCCAGGTCAATCAGCCCCAGCATTTT	CAITQVNQPQHF
-	TRBV29-1	few	TRBJ2-5	TGCAGCGTTGAAGATCGAACCTCATCGGCACCGGTGGAGACCCAGTACTTC	CSVEDRTSSAPVETQYF
-	TRBV4-1	-	TRBJ1-6	TGCGCCAGCAGCCAAGTGGGAGGGACTTATAATTCACCCCTCCACTTT	CASSQVGGTYNSPLHF
-	TRBV29-1	few	TRBJ2-7	TGCAGCGTTGAAGATGGCAAAACCTACGAGCAGTACTTC	CSVEDGKTYEQYF